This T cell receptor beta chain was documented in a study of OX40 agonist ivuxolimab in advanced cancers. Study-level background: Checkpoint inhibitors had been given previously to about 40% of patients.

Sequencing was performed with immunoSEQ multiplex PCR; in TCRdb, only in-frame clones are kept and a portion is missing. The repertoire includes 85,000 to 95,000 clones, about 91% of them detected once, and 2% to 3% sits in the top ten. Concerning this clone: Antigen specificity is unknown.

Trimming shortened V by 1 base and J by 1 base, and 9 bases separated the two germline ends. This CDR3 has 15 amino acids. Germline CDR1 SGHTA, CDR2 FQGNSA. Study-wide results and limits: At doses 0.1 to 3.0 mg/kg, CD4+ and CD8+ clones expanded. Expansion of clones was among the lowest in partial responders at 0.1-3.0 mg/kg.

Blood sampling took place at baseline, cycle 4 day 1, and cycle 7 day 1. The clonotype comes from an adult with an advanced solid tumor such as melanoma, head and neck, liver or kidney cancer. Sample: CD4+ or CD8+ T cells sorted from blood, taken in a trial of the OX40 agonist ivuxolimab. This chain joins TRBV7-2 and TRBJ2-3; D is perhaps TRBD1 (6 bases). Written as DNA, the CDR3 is TGTGCCAGCAGCTTAGTGGCAGGGGGCACAGATACGCAGTATTTT. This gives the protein CASSLVAGGTDTQYF.